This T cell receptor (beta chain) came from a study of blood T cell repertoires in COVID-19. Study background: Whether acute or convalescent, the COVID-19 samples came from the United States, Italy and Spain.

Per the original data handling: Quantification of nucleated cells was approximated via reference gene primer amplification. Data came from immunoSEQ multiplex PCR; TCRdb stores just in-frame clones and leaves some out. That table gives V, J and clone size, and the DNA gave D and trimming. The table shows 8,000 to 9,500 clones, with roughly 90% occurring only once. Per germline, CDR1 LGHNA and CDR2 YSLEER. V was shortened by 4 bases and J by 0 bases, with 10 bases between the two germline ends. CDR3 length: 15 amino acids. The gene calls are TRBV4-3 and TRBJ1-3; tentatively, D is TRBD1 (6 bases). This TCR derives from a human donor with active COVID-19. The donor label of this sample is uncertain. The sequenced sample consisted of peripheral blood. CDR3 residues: CASSPGVLSGNTIYF. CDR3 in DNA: TGCGCCAGCAGCCCAGGGGTACTCTCTGGAAACACCATATATTTT.